This TCR beta chain was sequenced in a study of T cell repertoires in cytomegalovirus infection. Regarding the study as a whole: Across the ex vivo response, the dominant clonotypes were HLA-C-restricted CMV-specific TCR beta clonotypes.

The CDR3 runs to 12 residues. The germline V and J ends were trimmed by 0 bases and 8 bases, with 7 bases remaining between them. Per the germline V gene, CDR1 is SGHRS and CDR2 is YFSETQ. Using its own MiXCR run on the reads, TCRdb lists one record per CDR3 protein. This sample has around 430,000 distinct CDR3 sequences, with approximately 42% found just once. This clonotype occurred a few times. The antigen is not known. Source: cultured PBMCs, taken from culture after CMV antigen stimulation. This receptor was taken from a human donor in good health (CMV status not recorded). Some clones in this sample may be carry-over from other donors' samples. The chain uses TRBV5-1 and TRBJ2-3; either TRBD1 or TRBD2 may fit D (6 bases each). CDR3 residues: CASSLEGGTQYF. CDR3 coding DNA: TGCGCCAGCAGCTTGGAGGGGGGTACGCAGTATTTT.